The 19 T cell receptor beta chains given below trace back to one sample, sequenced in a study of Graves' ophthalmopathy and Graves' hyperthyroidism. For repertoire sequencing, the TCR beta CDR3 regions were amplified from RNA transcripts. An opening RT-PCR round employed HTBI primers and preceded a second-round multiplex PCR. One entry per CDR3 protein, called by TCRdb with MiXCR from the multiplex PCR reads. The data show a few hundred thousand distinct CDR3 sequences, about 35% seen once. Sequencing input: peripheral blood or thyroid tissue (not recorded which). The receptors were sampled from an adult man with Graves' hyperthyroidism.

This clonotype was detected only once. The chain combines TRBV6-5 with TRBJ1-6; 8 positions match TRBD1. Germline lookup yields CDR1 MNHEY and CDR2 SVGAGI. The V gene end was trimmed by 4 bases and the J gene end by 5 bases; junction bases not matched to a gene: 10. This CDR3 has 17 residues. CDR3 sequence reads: CASSWGTGGPNNSPLHF. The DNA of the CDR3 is TGTGCCAGCAGTTGGGGGACAGGTGGACCAAATAATTCACCCCTCCACTTT.

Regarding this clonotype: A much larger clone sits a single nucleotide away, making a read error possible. The CDR3 coding sequence is TGTGCCAGCAGATCGAGCGGGGGATTGTCCCACGAGCAGTACTTC. It yields the protein CASRSSGGLSHEQYF. The chain couples TRBV12-3 or TRBV12-4 to TRBJ2-7; TRBD2 matches 8 bases. V gave up 6 bases and J gave up 5 bases; unmatched junction bases: 12. The CDR3 runs to 15 residues.

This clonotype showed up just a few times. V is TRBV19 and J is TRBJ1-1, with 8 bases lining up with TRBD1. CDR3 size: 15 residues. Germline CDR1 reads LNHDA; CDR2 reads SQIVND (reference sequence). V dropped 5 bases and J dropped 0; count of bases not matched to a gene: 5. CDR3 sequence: CASSFRTGLNTEAFF. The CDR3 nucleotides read TGTGCCAGTAGTTTCCGGACAGGGTTGAACACTGAAGCTTTCTTT.

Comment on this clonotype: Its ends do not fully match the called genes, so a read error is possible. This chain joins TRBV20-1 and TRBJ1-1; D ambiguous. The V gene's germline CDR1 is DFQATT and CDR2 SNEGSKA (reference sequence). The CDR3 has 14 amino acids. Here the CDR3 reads CNAREEGGNTEAFF. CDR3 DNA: TGCAATGCTAGAGAGGAGGGAGGGAACACTGAAGCTTTCTTT.

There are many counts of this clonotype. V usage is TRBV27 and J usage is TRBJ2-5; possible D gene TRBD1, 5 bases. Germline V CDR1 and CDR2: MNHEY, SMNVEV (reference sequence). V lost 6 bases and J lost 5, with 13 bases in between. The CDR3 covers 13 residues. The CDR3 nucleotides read TGTGCCAGCAGCAAGGGATGGGGCGAGACCCAGTACTTC. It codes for CASSKGWGETQYF.

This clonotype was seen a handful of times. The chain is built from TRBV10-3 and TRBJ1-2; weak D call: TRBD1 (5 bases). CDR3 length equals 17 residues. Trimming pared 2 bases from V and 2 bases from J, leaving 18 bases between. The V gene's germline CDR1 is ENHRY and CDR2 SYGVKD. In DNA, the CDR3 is TGTGCCATCAGTGAGCGGAGTACAGGAGACTTAAACTATGGCTACACCTTC. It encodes CAISERSTGDLNYGYTF.

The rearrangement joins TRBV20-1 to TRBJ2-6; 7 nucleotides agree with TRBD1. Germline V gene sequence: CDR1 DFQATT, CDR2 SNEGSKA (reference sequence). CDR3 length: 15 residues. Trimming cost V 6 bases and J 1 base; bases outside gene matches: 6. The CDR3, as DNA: TGCAGTGCCTCGAGGGACAGTTCTGGGGCCAACGTCCTGACTTTC. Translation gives CSASRDSSGANVLTF.

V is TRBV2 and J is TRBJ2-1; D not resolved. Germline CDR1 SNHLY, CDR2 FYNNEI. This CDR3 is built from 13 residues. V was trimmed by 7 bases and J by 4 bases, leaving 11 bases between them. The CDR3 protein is CASTTTTYNEQFF. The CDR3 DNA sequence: TGTGCCAGCACCACCACTACTTACAATGAGCAGTTCTTC. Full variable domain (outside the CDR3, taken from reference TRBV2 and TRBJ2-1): EPEVTQTPSHQVTQMGQEVILRCVPISNHLYFYWYRQILGQKVEFLVSFYNNEISEKSEIFDDQFSVERPDGSNFTLKIRSTKLEDSAMYFCASTTTTYNEQFFGPGTRLTVL.

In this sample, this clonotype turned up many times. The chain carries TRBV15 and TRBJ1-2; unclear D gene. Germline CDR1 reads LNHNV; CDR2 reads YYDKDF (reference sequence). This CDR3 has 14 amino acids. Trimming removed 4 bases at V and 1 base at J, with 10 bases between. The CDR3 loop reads CATSNRGGNYGYTF. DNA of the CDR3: TGTGCCACCAGCAACCGCGGCGGTAACTATGGCTACACCTTC.

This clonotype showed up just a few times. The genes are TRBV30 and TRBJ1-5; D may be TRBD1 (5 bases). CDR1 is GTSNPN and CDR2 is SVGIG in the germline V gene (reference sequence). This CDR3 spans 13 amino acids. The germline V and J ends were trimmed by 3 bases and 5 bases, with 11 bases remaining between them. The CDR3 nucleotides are TGTGCCTGGAGCCAGGGAGGGGATCAGCCCCAGCATTTT. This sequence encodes CAWSQGGDQPQHF.

CDR3 in amino acids: CASSELAGHQETQYF. The CDR3 region has the DNA TGTGCCAGCAGTGAACTAGCGGGGCACCAAGAGACCCAGTACTTC. The chain uses TRBV14 and TRBJ2-5; TRBD2 matches at 10 bases. Germline V lookup: CDR1 SGHDN, CDR2 FVKESK. The CDR3 is 15 amino acids. V lost 6 bases and J lost 0; bases outside the gene matches: 4.

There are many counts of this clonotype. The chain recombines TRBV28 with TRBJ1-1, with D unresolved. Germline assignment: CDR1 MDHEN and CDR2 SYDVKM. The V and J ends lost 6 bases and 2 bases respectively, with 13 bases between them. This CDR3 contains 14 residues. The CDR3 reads CASSPGVTNTEAFF. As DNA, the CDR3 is TGTGCCAGCAGCCCTGGAGTGACTAACACTGAAGCTTTCTTT.

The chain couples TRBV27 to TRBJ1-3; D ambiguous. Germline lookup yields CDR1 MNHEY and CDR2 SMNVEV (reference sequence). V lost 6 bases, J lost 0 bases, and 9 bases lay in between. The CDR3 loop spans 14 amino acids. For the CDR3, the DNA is TGTGCCAGCAGGATCAGTTACTCTGGAAACACCATATATTTT. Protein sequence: CASRISYSGNTIYF.

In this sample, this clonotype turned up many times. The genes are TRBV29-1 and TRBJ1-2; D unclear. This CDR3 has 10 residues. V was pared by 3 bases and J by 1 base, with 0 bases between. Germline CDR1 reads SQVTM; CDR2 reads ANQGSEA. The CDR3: CSVDNYGYTF. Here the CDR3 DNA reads TGCAGCGTTGATAACTATGGCTACACCTTC.

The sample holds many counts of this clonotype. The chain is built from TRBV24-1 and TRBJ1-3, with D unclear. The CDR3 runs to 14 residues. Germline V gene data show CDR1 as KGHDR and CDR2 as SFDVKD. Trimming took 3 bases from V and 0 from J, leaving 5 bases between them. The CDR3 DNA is TGTGCCACCAGTGATCAGAGCTCTGGAAACACCATATATTTT. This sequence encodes CATSDQSSGNTIYF.

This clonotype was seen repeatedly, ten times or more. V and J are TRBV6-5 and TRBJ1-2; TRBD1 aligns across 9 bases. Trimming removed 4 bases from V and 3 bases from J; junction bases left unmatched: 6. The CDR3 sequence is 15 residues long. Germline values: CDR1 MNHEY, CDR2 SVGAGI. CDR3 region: CASSSGTGQDYGYTF. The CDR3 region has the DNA TGTGCCAGCAGTTCCGGGACAGGGCAGGACTATGGCTACACCTTC.

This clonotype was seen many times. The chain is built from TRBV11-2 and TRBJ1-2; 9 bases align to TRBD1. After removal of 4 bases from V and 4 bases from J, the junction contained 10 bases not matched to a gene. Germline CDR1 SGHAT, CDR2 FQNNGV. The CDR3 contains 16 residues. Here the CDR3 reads CASSYPGTGIFYGYTF. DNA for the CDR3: TGTGCCAGCAGCTACCCCGGGACAGGGATTTTCTATGGCTACACCTTC.

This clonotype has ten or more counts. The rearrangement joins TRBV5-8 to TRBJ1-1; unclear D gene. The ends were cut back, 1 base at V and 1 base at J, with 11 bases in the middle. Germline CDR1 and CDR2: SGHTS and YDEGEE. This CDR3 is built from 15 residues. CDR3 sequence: CASSLYVGSNTEAFF. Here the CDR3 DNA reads TGTGCCAGCAGCTTGTACGTGGGCTCGAACACTGAAGCTTTCTTT.

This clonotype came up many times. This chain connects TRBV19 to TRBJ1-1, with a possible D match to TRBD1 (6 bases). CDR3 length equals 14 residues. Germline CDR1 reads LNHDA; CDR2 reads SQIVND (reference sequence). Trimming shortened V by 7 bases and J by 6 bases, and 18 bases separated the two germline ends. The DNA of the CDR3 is TGTGCCAGTATCGGGCGGGGGCTTTCCGCTGAAGCTTTCTTT. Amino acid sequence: CASIGRGLSAEAFF.